The rows below give T cell receptor beta chains drawn from one sample of a study of CD8+ T cells in alopecia areata. Method: immunoSEQ multiplex PCR; TCRdb's copy keeps in-frame clones and lacks some. The data show roughly 210,000 clones, with around two fifths seen just once and over 2% held by the top ten. This specimen consisted of CD4+ T cells sorted from blood, obtained around week 36, from a patient treated with tofacitinib. Receptors originate from a human donor with alopecia areata. Each CDR3 is given with its conserved first and last residue.

J gene | V gene | CDR3 protein
TRBJ2-3 | TRBV11-2 | CASSLKGSADTQYF
TRBJ1-2 | TRBV7-9 | CASRLQQDIYGYTF
TRBJ2-5 | TRBV7-8 | CASSPSRETQYF
TRBJ1-2 | TRBV30 | CAWSTQGRGYTF
TRBJ1-5 | TRBV19 | CASSIQSNQPQHF
TRBJ2-5 | TRBV5-1 | CASSLVRETQYF
TRBJ1-2 | TRBV19 | CASSRRDFDYGYTF
TRBJ2-1 | TRBV25-1 | CASTSGGSTYNEQFF
TRBJ1-2 | TRBV4-3 | CASSQDRQAYTF
TRBJ2-7 | TRBV6-6 | CASTPTGVRRQYF
TRBJ1-2 | TRBV2 | CASSEVESGYTF
TRBJ1-4 | TRBV29-1 | CSVEANEKLFF
TRBJ2-1 | TRBV29-1 | CSAHRGLGNEQFF
TRBJ1-1 | TRBV30 | CAWSTWGGTEAFF
TRBJ2-5 | TRBV29-1 | CSAQGGLETQYF
TRBJ2-2 | TRBV2 | CASSGPRQSSGELFF